This passage covers 32 T cell receptor beta chains from one sample sequenced in a study of Graves' ophthalmopathy and Graves' hyperthyroidism. Transcripts of RNA were the source for amplifying TCR beta CDR3 regions. Second-round multiplex PCR came after a first-round RT-PCR that employed HTBI primers. TCRdb itself ran the multiplex PCR reads through MiXCR, one entry per CDR3 protein. The sample consists of under 250,000 distinct CDR3 sequences, 20% to 25% of them appearing once. Sequences were obtained from peripheral blood. The receptor source for this set is a woman in her forties or fifties with Graves' ophthalmopathy.

This clonotype was recorded at least ten times. This sequence joins TRBV28 and TRBJ1-6; D is uncertain. The CDR3 covers 11 residues. V was trimmed by 7 bases and J by 12 bases, leaving 10 bases between them. The germline V gene encodes CDR1 MDHEN and CDR2 SYDVKM. This CDR3 reads CASNPGKPLHF. In DNA form, the CDR3 reads TGTGCCAGCAACCCCGGAAAACCCCTCCACTTT.

The chain carries TRBV12-3 or TRBV12-4 and TRBJ2-7; 7 positions agree with TRBD2. Unmatched junction bases numbered 5, after V lost 6 bases and J lost 0 bases. This CDR3 region has 14 residues. CDR3 residues: CASSATSASYEQYF. The CDR3 bases are TGTGCCAGCAGCGCAACTAGCGCCTCCTACGAGCAGTACTTC.

This clonotype appeared many times. The V gene is TRBV5-1, the J gene TRBJ1-2; D unclear. Per the germline V gene, CDR1 is SGHRS and CDR2 is YFSETQ. This CDR3 has 14 amino acids. V was cut by 6 bases and J by 0 bases, with 12 bases left in between. Written as DNA, the CDR3 is TGCGCCAGCAAGTCGTCAGGTGCTAACTATGGCTACACCTTC. It codes for CASKSSGANYGYTF.

The chain carries TRBV28 and TRBJ1-6; 8 positions match TRBD1. Germline loops: CDR1 MDHEN, CDR2 SYDVKM. CDR3 length: 16 residues. The J segment lost 7 bases and the V segment lost 6 bases, leaving 11 bases of the junction unmatched. The CDR3 DNA reads as TGTGCCAGCAGCCTACAAACCGGGACAGGCAATTCACCCCTCCACTTT. The encoded protein is CASSLQTGTGNSPLHF.

At least ten counts were recorded for this clonotype. The chain uses TRBV6-1 and TRBJ1-2; D is ambiguous. V lost 6 bases, J lost 5 bases, and 16 bases lay in between. This CDR3 is built from 14 residues. CDR1 is MNHNS and CDR2 is SASEGT in the germline V gene. The CDR3 is CASREHQDVYGYTF. The DNA for the CDR3 is TGTGCCAGCAGGGAGCACCAAGACGTTTATGGCTACACCTTC.

This clonotype was seen ten or more times. This chain connects TRBV28 to TRBJ2-5; 10 bases map to TRBD1. Trimming at V came to 4 bases and at J to 2 bases, leaving 7 bases not matched to a gene. The germline V gene has CDR1 MDHEN and CDR2 SYDVKM. The CDR3 runs to 16 residues. The CDR3 protein is CASSSPDRGGQETQYF. For the CDR3, the DNA is TGTGCCAGCAGTTCGCCGGACAGGGGGGGTCAAGAGACCCAGTACTTC.

The chain recombines TRBV7-9 with TRBJ1-1; no reliable D call. The CDR3 consists of 14 residues. Trimming removed 5 bases from V and 4 bases from J, with 14 bases in between. The germline gives CDR1 SEHNR, CDR2 FQNEAQ (reference sequence). The CDR3 sequence: CASSNQGEGTEAFF. The CDR3 bases are TGTGCCAGCAGCAATCAAGGAGAGGGCACTGAAGCTTTCTTT.

The table lists this clonotype with many counts. The V and J genes are TRBV6-1 and TRBJ1-2; 7 bases fit TRBD1. The ends lost 3 bases at V and 10 bases at J; junction bases unmatched: 11. Germline V gene data show CDR1 as MNHNS and CDR2 as SASEGT. This CDR3 comprises 14 residues. The CDR3 loop reads CASSDYGQVVDYTF. Written as DNA, the CDR3 is TGTGCCAGCAGTGACTACGGACAGGTTGTAGACTACACCTTC.

The V call is TRBV11-2, the J call TRBJ1-1; D unclear. CDR1 SGHAT and CDR2 FQNNGV come from the germline V gene. V was cut by 5 bases and J by 4 bases, with 17 bases left in between. CDR3 size: 15 residues. CDR3 sequence reads: CASSQDPGPVTEAFF. CDR3 in DNA: TGTGCCAGCAGCCAAGATCCGGGCCCCGTCACTGAAGCTTTCTTT.

This clonotype was counted at least ten times. The gene calls are TRBV9 and TRBJ1-2; D remains ambiguous. The germline V gene encodes CDR1 SGDLS and CDR2 YYNGEE. The CDR3 totals 14 residues. V lost 4 bases and J 3 bases, leaving 13 bases between the germline ends. The CDR3 region is CASSPRDTDYGYTF. The CDR3 nucleotides are TGTGCCAGCAGCCCCCGGGATACTGACTATGGCTACACCTTC.

This clonotype was counted ten times or more. The V and J genes are TRBV5-1 and TRBJ2-6, with a possible D match to TRBD1 (6 bases). In germline, CDR1 is SGHRS, CDR2 YFSETQ. The length of the CDR3 is 20 residues. V lost 0 bases to trimming and J lost 1 base, with 20 bases between them. CDR3 loop: CASSLVRRDTWASGANVLTF. The DNA for the CDR3 is TGCGCCAGCAGCTTGGTACGCCGGGACACCTGGGCGTCTGGGGCCAACGTCCTGACTTTC.

This clonotype was seen repeatedly, ten times or more. The chain carries TRBV9 and TRBJ1-2; D may be TRBD1 (6 bases). The CDR3 has 21 residues. V lost 2 bases, J lost 0 bases, and 29 bases lay in between. CDR1 is SGDLS, CDR2 YYNGEE, per germline. The CDR3 loop is CASSVTRTPPRAGVANYGYTF. Written as DNA, the CDR3 is TGTGCCAGCAGCGTTACCCGAACCCCCCCCCGGGCAGGGGTAGCTAACTATGGCTACACCTTC.

This clonotype was recorded many times. This chain links TRBV12-3 or TRBV12-4 with TRBJ1-2; 7 bases line up with TRBD1. This CDR3 comprises 15 residues. V gave up 5 bases and J gave up 4 bases; unmatched junction bases: 10. The CDR3 protein is CASSREGARGYGYTF. The CDR3 DNA sequence: TGTGCCAGCAGTAGGGAGGGGGCCCGTGGCTATGGCTACACCTTC.

The gene calls are TRBV6-1 and TRBJ1-1, with a weak D call TRBD1 (6 bases). This CDR3 is built from 13 residues. Germline V gene lookup returns CDR1 MNHNS and CDR2 SASEGT. V lost 8 bases and J lost 5, with 15 bases in between. The CDR3 loop is CASARTGLTEAFF. DNA of the CDR3: TGTGCCAGCGCACGAACAGGGTTGACTGAAGCTTTCTTT.

This clonotype was detected many times. This chain connects TRBV12-3 or TRBV12-4 to TRBJ1-1; possible D gene TRBD1, 5 bases. The CDR3 loop spans 17 amino acids. The germline V and J ends were trimmed by 5 bases and 7 bases, with 26 bases remaining between them. The CDR3, as DNA: TGTGCCAGCAGTCCCATGATTGGGTGGGGGAATTTGGGTGAAGCTTTCTTT. Amino acid sequence: CASSPMIGWGNLGEAFF.

This clonotype was observed a handful of times. The chain couples TRBV12-3 or TRBV12-4 to TRBJ2-5, with 14 bases aligning to TRBD2. There are 17 residues in the CDR3. Trimming at V came to 7 bases and at J to 5 bases, leaving 12 bases not matched to a gene. CDR3 coding DNA: TGTGCCAGCACTCGGGCAAGGGGACTAGCGGGAGCGGAGACCCAGTACTTC. Protein: CASTRARGLAGAETQYF.

Details on this clonotype: This may come from a read error, since a much larger clone is one base off. The chain couples TRBV7-2 to TRBJ2-7, with 10 bases identical to TRBD2. The germline V gene has CDR1 SGHTA and CDR2 FQGNSA. CDR3 length equals 15 residues. CDR3 bases: TGTGCCAGCAGTATTAGCGGGGGGAGCTCCTACGAGCGGTACTTC. Its protein product is CASSISGGSSYERYF.

In its sample, this clonotype was seen many times. The chain uses TRBV6-5 and TRBJ1-1; a possible D gene is TRBD1 (6 bases). This CDR3 is built from 14 residues. Trimming took off 2 bases at V and 11 bases at J, with 18 bases between the two ends. Per the germline V gene, CDR1 is MNHEY and CDR2 is SVGAGI. Written as DNA, the CDR3 is TGTGCCAGCAGTTACACCCTAGGGGGGACCGAGGCTTTCTTT. This translates into CASSYTLGGTEAFF.

At least ten counts were recorded for this clonotype. The CDR3 is CASSPRGSGRAESAKNIQYF. The CDR3 coding sequence is TGTGCCAGCAGCCCCCGCGGTAGCGGGAGGGCCGAATCGGCCAAAAACATTCAGTACTTC. The chain combines TRBV11-2 with TRBJ2-4; 11 nucleotides match TRBD2. This CDR3 is built from 20 residues. Germline loops: CDR1 SGHAT, CDR2 FQNNGV. The ends lost 5 bases at V and 1 base at J; junction bases unmatched: 16.

The genes are TRBV28 and TRBJ2-2; TRBD1 is a possible D gene (6 bases). The germline V gene has CDR1 MDHEN and CDR2 SYDVKM. This CDR3 is 15 amino acids long. Trimming left V 5 bases short and J 0 bases short, with 10 bases between. CDR3 residues: CASSGDTANTGELFF. The CDR3 DNA reads as TGTGCCAGCAGTGGGGACACAGCGAACACCGGGGAGCTGTTTTTT.

V is TRBV7-2 and J is TRBJ2-5; 10 bases map to TRBD2. The germline gives CDR1 SGHTA, CDR2 FQGNSA. This CDR3 comprises 14 residues. The J segment lost 4 bases and the V segment lost 5 bases, leaving 4 bases of the junction unmatched. The CDR3 sequence: CASSHRLAGETQYF. CDR3 nucleotides: TGTGCCAGCAGCCACCGACTAGCGGGAGAGACCCAGTACTTC.

In this sample, this clonotype turned up many times. Written as DNA, the CDR3 is TGTGCCAGCAGTGCGATATCCTACGAGCAGTACTTC. It is translated as CASSAISYEQYF. The chain employs TRBV2 and TRBJ2-7; D not certain. Germline CDR1 reads SNHLY; CDR2 reads FYNNEI. The CDR3 length is 12 residues. Trimming cost V 4 bases and J 1 base, with 5 bases left between them. Filled out from reference TRBV2 and TRBJ2-7, the complete variable domain reads EPEVTQTPSHQVTQMGQEVILRCVPISNHLYFYWYRQILGQKVEFLVSFYNNEISEKSEIFDDQFSVERPDGSNFTLKIRSTKLEDSAMYFCASSAISYEQYFGPGTRLTVT.

This clonotype was seen at least ten times. V gene TRBV6-1 combines with J gene TRBJ1-3; D not certain. CDR3 length: 14 residues. Germline V gene data show CDR1 as MNHNS and CDR2 as SASEGT. Trimming removed 5 bases at V and 0 bases at J, with 8 bases between. The CDR3 reads CASSLTPSGNTIYF. The DNA for the CDR3 is TGTGCCAGCAGTCTGACACCCTCTGGAAACACCATATATTTT.

The sample holds many counts of this clonotype. The CDR3 DNA reads as TGTGCCAGCAGCACGGGACAGTGGGAGCCCCAGCATTTT. Translating gives CASSTGQWEPQHF. V is TRBV3-1 and J is TRBJ1-5; 7 bases match TRBD1. The CDR3 is made up of 13 amino acids. Trimming at V came to 5 bases and at J to 8 bases, leaving 6 bases not matched to a gene. CDR1 and CDR2 (germline): LGHDT, YNNKEL (reference sequence).

V is TRBV6-1 and J is TRBJ2-6; no firm D call. Germline lookup yields CDR1 MNHNS and CDR2 SASEGT. There are 15 residues in the CDR3. Trimming left V 7 bases short and J 0 bases short, with 10 bases between. As DNA, the CDR3 is TGTGCCAGCAAAGCAGACATCTCTGGGGCCAACGTCCTGACTTTC. It yields the protein CASKADISGANVLTF.

In this sample, this clonotype turned up many times. The chain recombines TRBV5-1 with TRBJ2-3, with 9 bases identical to TRBD2. This CDR3 has 17 residues. Losses at the gene ends were 1 base for V and 2 bases for J; bases not matched to a gene: 8. The V gene's germline CDR1 is SGHRS and CDR2 YFSETQ. In DNA form, the CDR3 reads TGCGCCAGCAGCTTGTTGCCTAGCGGGACCCCCACAGATACGCAGTATTTT. Translation: CASSLLPSGTPTDTQYF. Filled out from reference TRBV5-1 and TRBJ2-3, the complete variable domain reads KAGVTQTPRYLIKTRGQQVTLSCSPISGHRSVSWYQQTPGQGLQFLFEYFSETQRNKGNFPGRFSGRQFSNSRSEMNVSTLELGDSALYLCASSLLPSGTPTDTQYFGPGTRLTVL.

This clonotype was recorded at least ten times. The CDR3 here is CASSRGGGWRGQETQYF. DNA for the CDR3: TGTGCCAGCAGCCGGGGGGGTGGTTGGCGGGGTCAAGAGACCCAGTACTTC. The gene calls are TRBV6-5 and TRBJ2-5; 8 bases agree with TRBD2. J was trimmed by 2 bases and V by 6 bases; bases with no gene match: 14. From germline, CDR1 is MNHEY and CDR2 SVGAGI. The CDR3 has 17 residues.

The V and J genes are TRBV7-3 and TRBJ1-2; tentatively, D is TRBD1 (6 bases). The CDR3 runs to 12 residues. V was cut by 4 bases and J by 8 bases, with 11 bases left in between. Germline loops: CDR1 SGHTA, CDR2 FQGTGA. The CDR3 DNA reads TGTGCCAGCAGCTCAGGGGAGGGCGGCTACACCTTC. It codes for CASSSGEGGYTF.

This clonotype has more than one count but fewer than ten. J is TRBJ2-3 and V is TRBV20-1; tentative D call: TRBD2 (6 bases). The CDR3 has 15 residues. V was trimmed by 5 bases and J by 4 bases, leaving 19 bases between them. Looked up from germline, CDR1 is DFQATT and CDR2 is SNEGSKA (reference sequence). CDR3 sequence (DNA): TGCAGTGCTGGATTACGTGGCGGGAATGCAGATACGCAGTATTTT. This translates into CSAGLRGGNADTQYF.

In this sample, this clonotype turned up once. The rearrangement joins TRBV7-8 to TRBJ2-7; TRBD1 aligns across 10 bases. Germline trimming cut 5 bases from V and 1 base from J; bases unmatched to any gene: 5. The CDR3 totals 15 residues. From germline, CDR1 is SGHVS and CDR2 FQNEAQ. The CDR3: CASSDRGRGSYEQYF. The CDR3 DNA reads TGTGCCAGCAGCGACAGGGGGCGAGGATCCTACGAGCAGTACTTC.

Many counts were recorded for this clonotype. The gene calls are TRBV6-1 and TRBJ2-5; the match to TRBD2 covers 8 bases. V gave up 5 bases and J gave up 5 bases; unmatched junction bases: 7. The CDR3 extends over 14 amino acids. CDR1 and CDR2 (germline): MNHNS, SASEGT. CDR3 sequence: CASSRAGARETQYF. DNA for the CDR3: TGTGCCAGCAGTCGAGCGGGAGCTCGGGAGACCCAGTACTTC.

The chain joins TRBV15 to TRBJ2-7, with 7 positions matching TRBD2. V lost 3 bases and J lost 1; bases outside the gene matches: 3. Germline V gene data show CDR1 as LNHNV and CDR2 as YYDKDF (reference sequence). The CDR3 contains 14 residues. CDR3 in amino acids: CATSSTGRSYEQYF. The CDR3 nucleotides are TGTGCCACCAGCAGCACCGGGAGGTCCTACGAGCAGTACTTC.